Many counts were recorded for the clone carrying this TCR beta chain. TCRdb itself ran the 5' RACE reads through MiXCR, one entry per CDR3 protein. The table lists about 42,000 distinct CDR3 sequences, approximately 22% of them singletons, with around 4% in the top ten. The germline V and J ends were trimmed by 0 bases and 5 bases, with 11 bases remaining between them. The CDR3 has 14 residues. From germline, CDR1 is SGDLS and CDR2 YYNGEE. Treg sorting used a CD4+CD25+CD127-/low gate. Sequencing input: Tregs sorted from blood. The V call is TRBV9, the J call TRBJ1-1; tentatively, D is TRBD1 (5 bases). This sequence originates from a female donor with breast cancer. The CDR3 here is CASSVGRVQTEAFF. DNA of the CDR3: TGTGCCAGCAGCGTAGGCAGGGTCCAGACTGAAGCTTTCTTT.